Presented here are 11 T cell receptor beta chains from one specimen sequenced in a study of neurological immune-mediated disorders. Time point denoted: longitudinal time-point 2. TCRdb reprocessed the 5' RACE reads via MiXCR and lists one record per CDR3 protein. Of some 48,000 distinct CDR3 sequences in the sample, around 12% were seen once. The specimen was PBMCs. These receptors were obtained from a male donor with HTLV-1-associated myelopathy (HAM/TSP).

This clonotype came up many times. This sequence joins TRBV5-1 and TRBJ2-2; 13 nucleotides agree with TRBD2. Germline V CDR1 and CDR2: SGHRS, YFSETQ. This CDR3 contains 16 residues. The V gene end was trimmed by 4 bases and the J gene end by 7 bases; junction bases not matched to a gene: 7. In DNA, the CDR3 is TGCGCCAGCAGCACTACTAGCGGGGGGGCCTTCGGGGAGCTGTTTTTT. Protein: CASSTTSGGAFGELFF.

This clonotype was seen ten or more times. The chain has TRBV5-5 and TRBJ2-2, with TRBD1 identical over 8 bases. With 4 bases clipped from V and 1 base from J, the junction kept 9 bases outside the gene matches. The germline gives CDR1 SGHKS, CDR2 YYEKEE (reference sequence). This CDR3 is 17 amino acids long. CDR3 residues: CASSQTPGTGNTGELFF. The CDR3, as DNA: TGTGCCAGCAGCCAAACGCCCGGGACAGGGAACACCGGGGAGCTGTTTTTT.

This clonotype was detected ten times or more. The chain is built from TRBV4-2 and TRBJ2-7; TRBD1 aligns across 8 bases. From germline, CDR1 is LGHNA and CDR2 YNFKEQ. This CDR3 spans 16 amino acids. V shed 2 bases and J 5 bases; nucleotides not matched to a gene: 11. CDR3 residues: CASSQQTRDRWDEQYF. The CDR3 nucleotides read TGTGCCAGCAGCCAACAAACCCGGGACAGGTGGGACGAGCAGTACTTC.

The chain employs TRBV2 and TRBJ1-6; TRBD1 aligns across 8 bases. This CDR3 region has 15 residues. CDR1 is SNHLY, CDR2 FYNNEI, per germline. The V and J ends lost 6 bases and 7 bases, in that order; junction bases with no gene match: 8. The CDR3 spells CASRRTGGENSPLHF. CDR3 coding DNA: TGTGCCAGCAGACGTACAGGGGGAGAAAATTCACCCCTCCACTTT.

This clonotype was seen at least ten times. The V call is TRBV6-6, the J call TRBJ1-5; the D is unclear. The CDR3 length is 15 residues. Trimming took off 2 bases at V and 0 bases at J, with 8 bases between the two ends. From germline, CDR1 is MNHNY and CDR2 SVGAGI (reference sequence). The CDR3 bases are TGTGCCAGCAGTTACGGTGATTTTAGCAATCAGCCCCAGCATTTT. Amino acid sequence: CASSYGDFSNQPQHF.

This clonotype appeared many times. CDR3 bases: TGCAGTGCTCCTCAACCCGGGGGCCGAACCGGGTACTACAATGAGCAGTTCTTC. The encoded protein is CSAPQPGGRTGYYNEQFF. V usage is TRBV20-1 and J usage is TRBJ2-1; tentatively, D is TRBD1 or TRBD2 (6 bases each). The V and J ends lost 5 bases and 3 bases respectively, with 26 bases between them. Germline loops: CDR1 DFQATT, CDR2 SNEGSKA (reference sequence). The CDR3 runs to 18 residues.

The chain employs TRBV5-1 and TRBJ2-1, with a tentative D call TRBD1 (7 bases). CDR1 SGHRS and CDR2 YFSETQ come from the germline V gene. Trimming took off 1 base at V and 7 bases at J, with 18 bases between the two ends. This CDR3 region has 16 residues. DNA of the CDR3: TGCGCCAGCAGCTTGTATCCCACTAGCAGGGGGAATGAGCAGTTCTTC. It codes for CASSLYPTSRGNEQFF.

This clonotype showed up many times. This chain uses TRBV5-6 with TRBJ1-2; D not certain. Germline assignment: CDR1 SGHDT and CDR2 YYEEEE. V dropped 4 bases and J dropped 7 bases, with 11 bases sitting between them. The CDR3 is 12 residues long. The CDR3 coding sequence is TGTGCCAGCAGCCCGCTTTACCGTGGCTACACCTTC. Translation gives CASSPLYRGYTF.

This clonotype came up many times. The rearrangement uses TRBV15 and TRBJ2-1; no clear D. The germline CDR1 and CDR2 sequences are LNHNV and YYDKDF (reference sequence). The V end was cut by 0 bases, the J end by 8 bases, with 8 bases between. This CDR3 region has 13 residues. CDR3 sequence reads: CATSRDVGYEQFF. The CDR3 nucleotides are TGTGCCACCAGCAGAGATGTGGGGTATGAGCAGTTCTTC.

V and J are TRBV5-5 and TRBJ1-5, with TRBD1 as a possible D gene (5 bases). Per germline, CDR1 SGHKS and CDR2 YYEKEE (reference sequence). CDR3 length: 14 amino acids. V lost 4 bases, J lost 5 bases, and 13 bases lay in between. DNA for the CDR3: TGTGCCAGCAGCCTAGTGGGGGGTGATCAGCCCCAGCATTTT. This codes for CASSLVGGDQPQHF.

Ten or more counts support this clonotype. The CDR3 reads CASSLTGEPEKLFF. The CDR3 region has the DNA TGTGCCAGCAGCCTGACAGGGGAACCTGAAAAACTGTTTTTT. The chain uses TRBV7-2 and TRBJ1-4, with 8 bases matching TRBD1. The CDR3 contains 14 residues. V shed 5 bases, J shed 7 bases, and the junction held 6 bases outside the gene matches. Germline V gives CDR1 SGHTA, CDR2 FQGNSA.